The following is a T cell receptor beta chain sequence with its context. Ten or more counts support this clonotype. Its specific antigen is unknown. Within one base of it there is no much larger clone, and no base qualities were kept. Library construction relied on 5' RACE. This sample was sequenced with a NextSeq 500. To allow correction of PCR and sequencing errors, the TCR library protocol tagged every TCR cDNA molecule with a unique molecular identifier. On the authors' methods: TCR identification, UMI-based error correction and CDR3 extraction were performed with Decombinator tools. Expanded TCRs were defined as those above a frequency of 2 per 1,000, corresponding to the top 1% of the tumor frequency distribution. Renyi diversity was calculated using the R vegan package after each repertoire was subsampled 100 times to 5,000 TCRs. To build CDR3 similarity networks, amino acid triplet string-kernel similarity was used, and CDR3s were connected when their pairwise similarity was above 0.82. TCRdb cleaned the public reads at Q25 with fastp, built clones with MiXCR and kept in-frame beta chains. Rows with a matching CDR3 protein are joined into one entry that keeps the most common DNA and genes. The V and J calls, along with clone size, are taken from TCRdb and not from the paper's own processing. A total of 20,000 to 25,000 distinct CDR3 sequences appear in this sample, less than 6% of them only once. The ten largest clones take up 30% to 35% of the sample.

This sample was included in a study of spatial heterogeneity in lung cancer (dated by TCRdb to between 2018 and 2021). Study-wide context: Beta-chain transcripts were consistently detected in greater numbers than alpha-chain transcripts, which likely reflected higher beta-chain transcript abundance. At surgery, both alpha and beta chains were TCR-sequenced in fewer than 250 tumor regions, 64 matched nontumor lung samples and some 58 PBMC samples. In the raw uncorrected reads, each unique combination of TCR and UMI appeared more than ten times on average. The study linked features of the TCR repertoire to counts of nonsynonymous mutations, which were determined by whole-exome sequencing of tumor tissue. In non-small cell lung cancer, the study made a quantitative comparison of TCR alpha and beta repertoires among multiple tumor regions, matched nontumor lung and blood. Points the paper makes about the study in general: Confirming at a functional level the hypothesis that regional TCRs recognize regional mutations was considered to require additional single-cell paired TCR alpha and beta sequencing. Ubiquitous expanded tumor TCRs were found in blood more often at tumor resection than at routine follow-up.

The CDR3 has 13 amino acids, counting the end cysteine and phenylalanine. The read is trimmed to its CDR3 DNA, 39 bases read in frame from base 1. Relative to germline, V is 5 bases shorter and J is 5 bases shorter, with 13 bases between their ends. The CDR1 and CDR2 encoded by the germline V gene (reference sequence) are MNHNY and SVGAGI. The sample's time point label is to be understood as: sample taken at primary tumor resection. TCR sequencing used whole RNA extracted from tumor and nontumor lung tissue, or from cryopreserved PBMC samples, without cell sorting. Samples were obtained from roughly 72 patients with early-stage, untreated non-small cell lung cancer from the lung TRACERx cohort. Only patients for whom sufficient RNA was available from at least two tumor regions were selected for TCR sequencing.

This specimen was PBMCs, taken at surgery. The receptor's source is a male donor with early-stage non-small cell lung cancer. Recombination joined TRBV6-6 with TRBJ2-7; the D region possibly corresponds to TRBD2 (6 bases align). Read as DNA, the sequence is TGTGCCAGCAGTGCCGGGACTTGGGACGAGCAGTACTTC. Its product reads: CASSAGTWDEQYF.